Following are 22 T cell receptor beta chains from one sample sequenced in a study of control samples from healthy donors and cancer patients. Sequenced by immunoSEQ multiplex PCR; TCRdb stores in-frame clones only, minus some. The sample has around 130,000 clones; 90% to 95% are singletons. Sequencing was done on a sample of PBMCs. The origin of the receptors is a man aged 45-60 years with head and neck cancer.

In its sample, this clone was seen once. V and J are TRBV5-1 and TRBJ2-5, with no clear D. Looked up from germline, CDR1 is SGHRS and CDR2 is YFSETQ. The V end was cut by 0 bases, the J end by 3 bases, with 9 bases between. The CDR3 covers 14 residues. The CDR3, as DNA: TGCGCCAGCAGCTTGGCCATAGGAGAAGAGACCCAGTACTTC. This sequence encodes CASSLAIGEETQYF.

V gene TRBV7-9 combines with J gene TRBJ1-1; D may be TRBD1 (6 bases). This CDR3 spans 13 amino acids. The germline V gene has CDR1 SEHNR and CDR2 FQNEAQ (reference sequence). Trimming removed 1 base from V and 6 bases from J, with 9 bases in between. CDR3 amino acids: CASSLGGQAEAFF. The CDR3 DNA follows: TGTGCCAGCAGCTTAGGGGGGCAGGCTGAAGCTTTCTTT.

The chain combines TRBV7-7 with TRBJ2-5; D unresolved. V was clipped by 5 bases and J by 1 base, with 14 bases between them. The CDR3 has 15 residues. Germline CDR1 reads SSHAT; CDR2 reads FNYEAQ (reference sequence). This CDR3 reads CASSPPGFAQETQYF. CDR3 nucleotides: TGTGCCAGCAGCCCCCCCGGTTTCGCCCAAGAGACCCAGTACTTC.

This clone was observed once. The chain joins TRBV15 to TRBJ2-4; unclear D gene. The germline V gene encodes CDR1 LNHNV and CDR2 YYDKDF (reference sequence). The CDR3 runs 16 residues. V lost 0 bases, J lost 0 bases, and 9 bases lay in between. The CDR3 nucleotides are TGTGCCACCAGCAGAGATCAATCGATAGCCAAAAACATTCAGTACTTC. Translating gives CATSRDQSIAKNIQYF.

CDR3 coding DNA: TGCGCCAGCAGCCTAACGACTAGCGGGGGGCTGGACAATGAGCAGTTCTTC. Translated: CASSLTTSGGLDNEQFF. This rearrangement joins TRBV4-3 to TRBJ2-1; the match to TRBD2 covers 13 bases. In germline, CDR1 is LGHNA, CDR2 YSLEER. With V trimmed by 4 bases and J by 5 bases, 8 bases remained unmatched. The CDR3 extends over 17 amino acids.

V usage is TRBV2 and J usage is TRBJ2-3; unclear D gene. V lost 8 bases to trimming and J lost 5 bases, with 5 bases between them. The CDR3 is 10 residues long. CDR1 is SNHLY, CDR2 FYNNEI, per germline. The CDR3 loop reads CASRIDTQYF. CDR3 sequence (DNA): TGTGCCAGCCGTATAGATACGCAGTATTTT.

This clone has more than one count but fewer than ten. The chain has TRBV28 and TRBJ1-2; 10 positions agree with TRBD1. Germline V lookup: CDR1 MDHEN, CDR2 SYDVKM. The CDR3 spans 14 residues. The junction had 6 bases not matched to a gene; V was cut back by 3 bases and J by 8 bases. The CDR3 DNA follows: TGTGCCAGCAGTTTGGGACAGGGGTTAAGGGGCTACACCTTC. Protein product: CASSLGQGLRGYTF.

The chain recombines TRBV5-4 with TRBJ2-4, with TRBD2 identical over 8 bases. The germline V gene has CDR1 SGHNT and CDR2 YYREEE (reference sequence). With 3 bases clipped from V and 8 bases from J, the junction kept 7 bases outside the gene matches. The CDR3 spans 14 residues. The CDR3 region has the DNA TGTGCCAGCAGCTCTCAGAACGGGAGGGACATTCAGTACTTC. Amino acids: CASSSQNGRDIQYF. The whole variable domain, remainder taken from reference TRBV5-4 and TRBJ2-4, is ETGVTQSPTHLIKTRGQQVTLRCSSQSGHNTVSWYQQALGQGPQFIFQYYREEENGRGNFPPRFSGLQFPNYSSELNVNALELDDSALYLCASSSQNGRDIQYFGAGTRLSVL.

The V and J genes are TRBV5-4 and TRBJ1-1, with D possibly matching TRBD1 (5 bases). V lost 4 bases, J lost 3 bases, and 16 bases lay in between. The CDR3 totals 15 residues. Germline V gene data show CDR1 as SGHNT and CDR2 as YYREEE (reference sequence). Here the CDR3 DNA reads TGTGCCAGCAGCCGAGAAGGGGCGACCCACACTGAAGCTTTCTTT. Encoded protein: CASSREGATHTEAFF.

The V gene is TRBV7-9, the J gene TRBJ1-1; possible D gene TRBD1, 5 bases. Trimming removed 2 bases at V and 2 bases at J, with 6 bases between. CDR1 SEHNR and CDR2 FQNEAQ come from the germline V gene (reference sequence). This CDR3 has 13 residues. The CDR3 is CASSLRGNTEAFF. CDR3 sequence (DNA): TGTGCCAGCAGCTTAAGGGGAAACACTGAAGCTTTCTTT.

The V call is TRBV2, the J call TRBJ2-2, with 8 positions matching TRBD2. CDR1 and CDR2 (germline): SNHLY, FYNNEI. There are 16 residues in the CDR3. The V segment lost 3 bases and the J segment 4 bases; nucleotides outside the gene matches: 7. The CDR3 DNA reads TGTGCCAGCAGTGACCCCCAGCGGGGGCGCACCGGGGAGCTGTTTTTT. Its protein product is CASSDPQRGRTGELFF.

The CDR3 DNA is TGCGCCAGCAGCCAGTTGGCTTCGACCCGAGTTAGCACCGGGGAGCTGTTTTTT. Protein sequence: CASSQLASTRVSTGELFF. V usage is TRBV4-3 and J usage is TRBJ2-2; unclear D gene. The germline V gene has CDR1 LGHNA and CDR2 YSLEER. Trimming cost V 3 bases and J 4 bases, with 21 bases left between them. The CDR3 totals 18 residues.

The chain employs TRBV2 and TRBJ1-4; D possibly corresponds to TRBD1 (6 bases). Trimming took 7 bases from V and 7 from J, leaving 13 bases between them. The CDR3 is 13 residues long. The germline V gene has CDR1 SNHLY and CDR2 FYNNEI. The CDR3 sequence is CASNQGLLEKLFF. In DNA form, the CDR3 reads TGTGCCAGCAACCAGGGGCTCCTTGAAAAACTGTTTTTT. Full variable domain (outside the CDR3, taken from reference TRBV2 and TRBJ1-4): EPEVTQTPSHQVTQMGQEVILRCVPISNHLYFYWYRQILGQKVEFLVSFYNNEISEKSEIFDDQFSVERPDGSNFTLKIRSTKLEDSAMYFCASNQGLLEKLFFGSGTQLSVL.

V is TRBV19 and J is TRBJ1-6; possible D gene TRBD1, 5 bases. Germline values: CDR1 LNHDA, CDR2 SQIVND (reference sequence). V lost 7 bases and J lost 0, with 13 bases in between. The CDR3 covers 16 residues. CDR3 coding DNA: TGTGCCAGTATCATAAGGGGAAGCTCCTATAATTCACCCCTCCACTTT. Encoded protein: CASIIRGSSYNSPLHF.

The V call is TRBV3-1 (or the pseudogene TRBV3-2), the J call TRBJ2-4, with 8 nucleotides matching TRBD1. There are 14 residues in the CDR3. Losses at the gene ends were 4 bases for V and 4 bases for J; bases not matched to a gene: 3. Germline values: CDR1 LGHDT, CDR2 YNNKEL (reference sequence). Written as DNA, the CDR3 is TGTGCCAGCAGCCCGGGACAGGCTAAAAACATTCAGTACTTC. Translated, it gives CASSPGQAKNIQYF.

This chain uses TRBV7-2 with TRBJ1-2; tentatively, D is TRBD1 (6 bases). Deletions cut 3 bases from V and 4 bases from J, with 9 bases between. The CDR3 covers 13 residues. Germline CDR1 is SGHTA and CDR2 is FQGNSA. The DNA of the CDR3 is TGTGCCAGCAGCTTGCTACAGGGCTATGGCTACACCTTC. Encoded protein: CASSLLQGYGYTF.

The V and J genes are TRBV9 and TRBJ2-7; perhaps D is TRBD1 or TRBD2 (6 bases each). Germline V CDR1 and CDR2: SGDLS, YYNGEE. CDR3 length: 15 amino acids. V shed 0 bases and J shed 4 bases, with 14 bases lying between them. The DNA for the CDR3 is TGTGCCAGCAGCGTAGCTACGGGGGCACTGTACGAGCAGTACTTC. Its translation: CASSVATGALYEQYF.

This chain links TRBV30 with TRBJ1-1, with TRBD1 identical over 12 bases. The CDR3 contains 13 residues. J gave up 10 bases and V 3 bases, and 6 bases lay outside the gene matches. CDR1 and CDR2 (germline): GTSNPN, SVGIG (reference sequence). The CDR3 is CAWRGQGAGIAFF. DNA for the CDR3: TGTGCCTGGAGGGGACAGGGGGCGGGGATAGCTTTCTTT.

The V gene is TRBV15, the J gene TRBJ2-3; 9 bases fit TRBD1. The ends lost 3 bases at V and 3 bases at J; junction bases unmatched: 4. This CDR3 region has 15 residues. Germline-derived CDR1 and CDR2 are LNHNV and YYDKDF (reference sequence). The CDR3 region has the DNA TGTGCCACCAGCAGGACCGACAGGGGGACAGATACGCAGTATTTT. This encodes CATSRTDRGTDTQYF.

The CDR3 nucleotides are TGTGCCAGCAGTTTACGGTCGGGGACTGAAGCTTTCTTT. Translated, it gives CASSLRSGTEAFF. V usage is TRBV28 and J usage is TRBJ1-1; D unclear. Trimming stripped 2 bases from V and 5 bases from J, with 9 bases between. The CDR3 is made up of 13 amino acids. Germline CDR1 MDHEN, CDR2 SYDVKM.

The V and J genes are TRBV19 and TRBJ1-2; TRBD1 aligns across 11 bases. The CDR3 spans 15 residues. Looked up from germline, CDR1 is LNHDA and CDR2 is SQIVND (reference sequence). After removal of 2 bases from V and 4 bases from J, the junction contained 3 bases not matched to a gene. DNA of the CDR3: TGTGCCAGTAGTATAACCGGGACAGGGGGCTATGGCTACACCTTC. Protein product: CASSITGTGGYGYTF.

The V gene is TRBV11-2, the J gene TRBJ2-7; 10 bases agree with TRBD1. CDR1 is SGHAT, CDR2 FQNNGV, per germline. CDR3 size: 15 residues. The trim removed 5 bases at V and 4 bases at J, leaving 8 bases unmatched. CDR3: CASSARDRGVYEQYF. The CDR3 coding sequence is TGTGCCAGCAGCGCCAGGGACAGGGGAGTGTACGAGCAGTACTTC.